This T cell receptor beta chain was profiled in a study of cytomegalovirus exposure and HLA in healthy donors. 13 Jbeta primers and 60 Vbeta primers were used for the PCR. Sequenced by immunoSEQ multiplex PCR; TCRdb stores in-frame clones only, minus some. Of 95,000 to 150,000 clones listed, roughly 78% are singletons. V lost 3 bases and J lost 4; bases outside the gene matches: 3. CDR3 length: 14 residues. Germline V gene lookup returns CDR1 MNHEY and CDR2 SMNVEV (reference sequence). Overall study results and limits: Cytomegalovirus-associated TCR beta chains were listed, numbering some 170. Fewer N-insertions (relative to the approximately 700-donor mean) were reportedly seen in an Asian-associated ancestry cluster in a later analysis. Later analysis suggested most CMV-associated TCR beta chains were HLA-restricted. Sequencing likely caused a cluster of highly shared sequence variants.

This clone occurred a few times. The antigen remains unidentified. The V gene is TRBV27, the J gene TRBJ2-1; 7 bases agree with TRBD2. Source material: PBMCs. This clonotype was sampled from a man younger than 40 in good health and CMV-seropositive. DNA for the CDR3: TGTGCCAGCAGTTTCGGGAGGTTTTACAATGAGCAGTTCTTC. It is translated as CASSFGRFYNEQFF.